Shown below are 32 T cell receptor beta chains from a single sample sequenced in a study of Graves' ophthalmopathy and Graves' hyperthyroidism. Transcripts of RNA were the source for amplifying TCR beta CDR3 regions. Second-round multiplex PCR came after a first-round RT-PCR that employed HTBI primers. TCRdb used MiXCR to reprocess the multiplex PCR reads, holding one entry per CDR3 protein. The repertoire holds 560,000 or so distinct CDR3 sequences, with less than 40% as singletons. The specimen was peripheral blood or thyroid tissue (not recorded which). The source of these receptors is an adult man with Graves' hyperthyroidism.

This sequence joins TRBV3-1 and TRBJ2-5; a possible D gene is TRBD2 (6 bases). There are 15 residues in the CDR3. Germline CDR1 reads LGHDT; CDR2 reads YNNKEL (reference sequence). V shed 2 bases and J shed 4 bases, with 14 bases lying between them. The CDR3 sequence is CASSQSTGVLETQYF. The CDR3 nucleotides read TGTGCCAGCAGCCAATCAACGGGAGTGCTAGAGACCCAGTACTTC.

CDR3 loop: CASSVSRDTVRETQYF. Here the CDR3 DNA reads TGTGCCAGCAGCGTATCTCGGGACACCGTCCGAGAGACCCAGTACTTC. The V and J genes are TRBV9 and TRBJ2-5; tentative D call: TRBD1 (6 bases). Germline V gene lookup returns CDR1 SGDLS and CDR2 YYNGEE. Trimming removed 1 base at V and 4 bases at J, with 17 bases between. The CDR3 has 16 amino acids.

The chain recombines TRBV7-1 with TRBJ2-7; TRBD2 aligns across 8 bases. TRBV7-1 is sorted into the ORF group, with uncertain function. Germline trimming cut 3 bases from V and 7 bases from J; bases unmatched to any gene: 11. This CDR3 comprises 15 residues. The CDR3 nucleotides are TGTGCCAGCAGCTCGGTGACGGGGGGGTACAATGAGCAGTACTTC. Amino acids: CASSSVTGGYNEQYF.

In its sample, this clonotype was seen a few times. This rearrangement joins TRBV7-9 to TRBJ2-7; 9 nucleotides match TRBD2. The DNA end favors TRBJ2-1, so the J call may be wrong. Germline CDR1 SEHNR, CDR2 FQNEAQ (reference sequence). The CDR3 runs to 15 residues. CDR3: CASSLLAGAYNEQFF. The CDR3 DNA is TGTGCCAGCAGCTTATTAGCGGGAGCCTACAATGAGCAGTTCTTC.

This clonotype was counted ten times or more. The rearrangement uses TRBV24-1 and TRBJ1-2, with unresolved D. This CDR3 has 13 amino acids. Per germline, CDR1 KGHDR and CDR2 SFDVKD. V lost 4 bases, J lost 8 bases, and 13 bases lay in between. The chain's CDR3 is CATSESTQTGYTF. CDR3 coding DNA: TGTGCCACCAGTGAATCGACACAAACCGGCTACACCTTC.

This chain links TRBV6-1 with TRBJ1-4, with D unresolved. Germline lookup yields CDR1 MNHNS and CDR2 SASEGT. V was cut by 7 bases and J by 7 bases, with 13 bases left in between. There are 13 residues in the CDR3. The CDR3 region has the DNA TGTGCCAGCAAACCCACGTTAGGTGAAAAACTGTTTTTT. It yields the protein CASKPTLGEKLFF.

This clonotype has ten or more counts. The chain carries TRBV10-1 and TRBJ2-2; D is perhaps TRBD1 (5 bases). Germline CDR1 WNHNN, CDR2 SYGVQD (reference sequence). CDR3 size: 14 residues. V lost 4 bases and J 5 bases, leaving 11 bases between the germline ends. This chain's CDR3 is CASSARQRTGELFF. The CDR3 nucleotides read TGCGCCAGCAGTGCACGACAGAGAACCGGGGAGCTGTTTTTT.

This clonotype was seen ten or more times. This chain links TRBV7-6 with TRBJ2-7; D is unresolved. The V gene's germline CDR1 is SGHVS and CDR2 FNYEAQ. The germline V and J ends were trimmed by 2 bases and 5 bases, with 10 bases remaining between them. The length of the CDR3 is 13 residues. DNA of the CDR3: TGTGCCAGCAGCTTATATGAGGTGAACGAGCAGTACTTC. It yields the protein CASSLYEVNEQYF.

This clonotype has a single count. V is TRBV24-1 and J is TRBJ2-3; D may be TRBD2 (5 bases). CDR3 length: 15 residues. The V and J ends lost 5 bases and 0 bases respectively, with 11 bases between them. Germline values: CDR1 KGHDR, CDR2 SFDVKD. CDR3 sequence: CATSGSRASTDTQYF. The CDR3 coding sequence is TGTGCCACCAGTGGATCGCGGGCCAGCACAGATACGCAGTATTTT.

The J gene is TRBJ2-5, the V gene TRBV5-1, with D maybe TRBD2 (6 bases). The germline V gene encodes CDR1 SGHRS and CDR2 YFSETQ. There are 16 residues in the CDR3. V lost 4 bases, J lost 4 bases, and 20 bases lay in between. In nucleotides, the CDR3 is TGCGCCAGCAGCCTGACCCCTAGCGACGGGAGAGAGACCCAGTACTTC. Translating gives CASSLTPSDGRETQYF.

In its sample, this clonotype was seen many times. The junction shows a germline mismatch at one end, possibly a read error. The chain recombines TRBV7-7 with TRBJ2-5, with TRBD1 matching 9 bases. The CDR3 has 14 amino acids. The germline V gene has CDR1 SSHAT and CDR2 FNYEAQ (reference sequence). Here the CDR3 reads CASSRQGGRETQYF. CDR3 sequence (DNA): TGTGCTAGCAGCCGACAGGGGGGACGAGAGACCCAGTACTTC.

This clonotype was recorded many times. The V call is TRBV3-1, the J call TRBJ1-2; D is unclear. CDR3 length equals 11 residues. Trimming took off 1 base at V and 4 bases at J, with 1 base between the two ends. Germline V gene data show CDR1 as LGHDT and CDR2 as YNNKEL (reference sequence). The CDR3 is CASSQAYGYTF. The CDR3 DNA reads as TGTGCCAGCAGCCAAGCCTATGGCTACACCTTC.

This clonotype turned up a few times. This sequence joins TRBV6-6 and TRBJ2-7; D possibly corresponds to TRBD2 (5 bases). The CDR3 consists of 12 residues. Germline CDR1 is MNHNY and CDR2 is SVGAGI (reference sequence). Trimming stripped 5 bases from V and 3 bases from J, with 8 bases between. For the CDR3, the DNA is TGTGCCAGCAGTACTAGGAGCTACGAGCAGTACTTC. As protein: CASSTRSYEQYF.

Written as DNA, the CDR3 is TGTGCTAGTGGTTTGGCCCATTCGGGGATCAGCTCTGGAAACACCATATATTTT. Its translation is CASGLAHSGISSGNTIYF. The chain couples TRBV12-5 to TRBJ1-3; D not resolved. The CDR3 has 18 amino acids. Trimming pared 1 base from V and 0 bases from J, leaving 16 bases between. Per germline, CDR1 LGHNT and CDR2 FRNRAP.

This clonotype was seen only a few times. The rearrangement links TRBV19 to TRBJ1-4, with TRBD1 matching 7 bases. CDR3 size: 15 residues. The V gene's germline CDR1 is LNHDA and CDR2 SQIVND (reference sequence). The trim removed 7 bases at V and 6 bases at J, leaving 11 bases unmatched. In DNA, the CDR3 is TGTGCCAGTACTAACAGGGGATCGCTGTATGAAAAACTGTTTTTT. Translated: CASTNRGSLYEKLFF.

This sequence joins TRBV4-1 and TRBJ2-6, with 9 nucleotides matching TRBD1. The V segment lost 1 base and the J segment 11 bases; nucleotides outside the gene matches: 3. The CDR3 is 14 amino acids. In germline, CDR1 is MGHRA, CDR2 YSYEKL. The chain's CDR3 is CASSQGQGGYVLTF. The CDR3 DNA reads TGCGCCAGCAGCCAAGGACAGGGGGGCTACGTCCTGACTTTC.

This chain joins TRBV2 and TRBJ2-7; TRBD2 agrees at 14 bases. CDR3 size: 17 residues. The junction had 8 bases not matched to a gene; V was cut back by 5 bases and J by 2 bases. Germline CDR1 and CDR2: SNHLY and FYNNEI. This CDR3 reads CASSYGLAGGYPYEQYF. The CDR3 DNA reads as TGTGCCAGCAGTTACGGACTAGCGGGAGGTTACCCCTACGAGCAGTACTTC.

The genes are TRBV29-1 and TRBJ2-5; D is perhaps TRBD1 (5 bases). This CDR3 has 11 amino acids. Trimming stripped 7 bases from V and 3 bases from J, with 9 bases between. Germline CDR1 is SQVTM and CDR2 is ANQGSEA. The CDR3 is CSGTREETQYF. The CDR3 DNA reads as TGCAGCGGGACACGAGAAGAGACCCAGTACTTC.

The chain uses TRBV20-1 and TRBJ1-2; TRBD1 aligns across 8 bases. Germline CDR1 reads DFQATT; CDR2 reads SNEGSKA (reference sequence). Trimming at V came to 1 base and at J to 2 bases, leaving 12 bases not matched to a gene. This CDR3 contains 17 residues. CDR3 sequence (DNA): TGCAGTGCTAGAGTAGGGGACAGGCTGAGAGGGAACTATGGCTACACCTTC. Translated, it gives CSARVGDRLRGNYGYTF.

This clonotype was seen at least ten times. The V gene is TRBV6-5, the J gene TRBJ2-7; 7 positions match TRBD2. Trimming cost V 8 bases and J 2 bases; bases outside gene matches: 6. Germline values: CDR1 MNHEY, CDR2 SVGAGI. This CDR3 has 13 amino acids. This CDR3 reads CASGSGGTYEQYF. The CDR3, as DNA: TGTGCCAGCGGTTCGGGGGGAACCTACGAGCAGTACTTC.

The chain joins TRBV9 to TRBJ1-2; a possible D gene is TRBD1 (6 bases). Trimming cost V 3 bases and J 5 bases, with 14 bases left between them. CDR1 and CDR2 (germline): SGDLS, YYNGEE. This CDR3 has 14 amino acids. The CDR3 DNA sequence: TGTGCCAGCAGCGACTCCAACAGGGCTTATGGCTACACCTTC. Its translation is CASSDSNRAYGYTF.

This sequence joins TRBV20-1 and TRBJ2-7; weak D call: TRBD2 (7 bases). The CDR3 consists of 12 residues. The V gene's germline CDR1 is DFQATT and CDR2 SNEGSKA (reference sequence). Trimming removed 6 bases at V and 6 bases at J, with 15 bases between. DNA of the CDR3: TGCAGTGCCCAGAGGGGAGGGGGCGAGCAGTACTTC. It encodes CSAQRGGGEQYF.

This clonotype was seen repeatedly, ten times or more. The J gene is TRBJ1-1, the V gene TRBV7-9, with D unclear. This CDR3 has 13 amino acids. V dropped 5 bases and J dropped 0 bases, with 7 bases sitting between them. CDR1 and CDR2 (germline): SEHNR, FQNEAQ (reference sequence). CDR3 in DNA: TGTGCCAGCAGCGTCCTCTTGAACACTGAAGCTTTCTTT. Amino acids: CASSVLLNTEAFF.

The chain uses TRBV18 and TRBJ1-2; TRBD1 aligns across 7 bases. There are 14 residues in the CDR3. Unmatched junction bases numbered 5, after V lost 6 bases and J lost 1 base. From germline, CDR1 is KGHSH and CDR2 LQKENI. DNA for the CDR3: TGTGCCAGCTCCCCGGACAGGTTTAACTATGGCTACACCTTC. Protein product: CASSPDRFNYGYTF. Together with reference TRBV18 and TRBJ1-2, the CDR3 gives the full variable domain: NAGVMQNPRHLVRRRGQEARLRCSPMKGHSHVYWYRQLPEEGLKFMVYLQKENIIDESGMPKERFSAEFPKEGPSILRIQQVVRGDSAAYFCASSPDRFNYGYTFGSGTRLTVV.

The chain links TRBV7-4 to TRBJ2-7; 10 bases align to TRBD2. In germline, CDR1 is SGHVT, CDR2 SQSDAQ. This CDR3 spans 14 amino acids. Trimming cost V 5 bases and J 5 bases; bases outside gene matches: 6. CDR3 nucleotide sequence: TGTGCCAGCAGCCCCAGCGGGACTAGCGACGAGCAGTACTTC. Translating it yields CASSPSGTSDEQYF.

On this clonotype itself: A much larger clone is a single base away; this may be a read error. The genes are TRBV7-9 and TRBJ1-1, with a tentative D call TRBD1 (5 bases). CDR3 length equals 13 residues. Per germline, CDR1 SEHNR and CDR2 FQNEAQ (reference sequence). The DNA of the CDR3 is TGTGCCAGCAGCTTACTGGGGGGAGCTGAAGCTCTCTTT. The encoded protein is CASSLLGGAEALF.

This clonotype was detected many times. In nucleotides, the CDR3 is TGCAGCGCGACGGGAGACCGAAATGAAAAACTGTTTTTT. Amino acids: CSATGDRNEKLFF. The chain uses TRBV29-1 and TRBJ1-4; D ambiguous. Germline V gene data show CDR1 as SQVTM and CDR2 as ANQGSEA. V dropped 7 bases and J dropped 5 bases, with 14 bases sitting between them. This CDR3 is 13 amino acids long.

The V and J genes are TRBV19 and TRBJ1-4; D gene unclear. Germline loops: CDR1 LNHDA, CDR2 SQIVND (reference sequence). This CDR3 spans 18 amino acids. V was shortened by 5 bases and J by 5 bases, with 24 bases between the two germline ends. The CDR3 DNA is TGTGCCAGTAGTTCCGTGACTAGCGGGAGGGCCAAAAATGAAAAACTGTTTTTT. Amino acid sequence: CASSSVTSGRAKNEKLFF.

The chain is built from TRBV27 and TRBJ1-2; 7 bases fit TRBD1. The CDR3 is made up of 19 amino acids. Germline CDR1 MNHEY, CDR2 SMNVEV (reference sequence). V lost 2 bases and J lost 5; bases outside the gene matches: 20. In DNA, the CDR3 is TGTGCCAGCAGTTTAAAAGGGACAGTGGGGCTGGGAGGTGGTTATGGCTACACCTTC. Residues: CASSLKGTVGLGGGYGYTF.

This clonotype was found many times. Here the CDR3 reads CASSYFRDTLGYTF. The CDR3 nucleotides read TGTGCCAGCAGTTACTTCCGGGACACCCTCGGCTACACCTTC. The rearrangement joins TRBV6-5 to TRBJ1-2; D is possibly TRBD1 (6 bases). The CDR3 runs 14 residues. The germline V gene has CDR1 MNHEY and CDR2 SVGAGI. V was cut by 1 base and J by 8 bases, with 14 bases left in between.

The chain is built from TRBV6-5 and TRBJ1-5; no reliable D call. Trimming removed 5 bases at V and 3 bases at J, with 8 bases between. CDR1 is MNHEY and CDR2 is SVGAGI in the germline V gene. The CDR3 contains 13 residues. The DNA for the CDR3 is TGTGCCAGCAGTCGTAGGGACAATCAGCCCCAGCATTTT. It encodes CASSRRDNQPQHF.

The J gene is TRBJ1-4, the V gene TRBV2; D is unclear. CDR1 SNHLY and CDR2 FYNNEI come from the germline V gene. V dropped 2 bases and J dropped 7 bases, with 11 bases sitting between them. The CDR3 runs 14 residues. The CDR3 loop is CASSERGRSEKLFF. The DNA for the CDR3 is TGTGCCAGCAGTGAACGGGGAAGGAGTGAAAAACTGTTTTTT.